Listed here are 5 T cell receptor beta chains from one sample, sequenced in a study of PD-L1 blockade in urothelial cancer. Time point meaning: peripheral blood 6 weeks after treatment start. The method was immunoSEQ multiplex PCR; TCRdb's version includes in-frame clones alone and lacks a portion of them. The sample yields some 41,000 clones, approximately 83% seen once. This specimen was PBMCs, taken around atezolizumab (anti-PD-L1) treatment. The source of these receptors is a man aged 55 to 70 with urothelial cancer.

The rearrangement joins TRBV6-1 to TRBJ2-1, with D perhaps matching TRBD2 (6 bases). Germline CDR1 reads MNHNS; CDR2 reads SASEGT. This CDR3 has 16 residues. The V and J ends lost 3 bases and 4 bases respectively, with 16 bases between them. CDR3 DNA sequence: TGTGCCAGCAGTGACCCCGGGGAGCGGGCGTACAATGAGCAGTTCTTC. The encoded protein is CASSDPGERAYNEQFF.

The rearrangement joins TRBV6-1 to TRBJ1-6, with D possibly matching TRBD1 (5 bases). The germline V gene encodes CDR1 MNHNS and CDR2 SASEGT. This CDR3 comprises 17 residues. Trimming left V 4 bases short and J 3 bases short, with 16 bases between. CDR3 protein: CASSGSVQGFYNSPLHF. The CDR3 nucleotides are TGTGCCAGCAGTGGAAGTGTTCAGGGATTCTATAATTCACCCCTCCACTTT.

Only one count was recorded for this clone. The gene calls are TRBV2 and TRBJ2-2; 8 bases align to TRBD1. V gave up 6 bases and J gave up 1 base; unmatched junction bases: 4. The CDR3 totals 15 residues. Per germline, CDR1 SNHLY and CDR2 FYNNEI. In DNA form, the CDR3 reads TGTGCCAGCAGCCCGGGACAGGTGAACACCGGGGAGCTGTTTTTT. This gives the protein CASSPGQVNTGELFF.

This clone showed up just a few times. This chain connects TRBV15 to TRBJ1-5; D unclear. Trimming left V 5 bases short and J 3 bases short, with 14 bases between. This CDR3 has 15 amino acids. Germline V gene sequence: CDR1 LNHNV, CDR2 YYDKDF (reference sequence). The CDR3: CATSRERVPNQPQHF. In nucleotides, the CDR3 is TGTGCCACCAGCCGCGAACGAGTTCCCAATCAGCCCCAGCATTTT. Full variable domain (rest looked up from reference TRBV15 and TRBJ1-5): DAMVIQNPRYQVTQFGKPVTLSCSQTLNHNVMYWYQQKSSQAPKLLFHYYDKDFNNEADTPDNFQSRRPNTSFCFLDIRSPGLGDTAMYLCATSRERVPNQPQHFGDGTRLSIL.

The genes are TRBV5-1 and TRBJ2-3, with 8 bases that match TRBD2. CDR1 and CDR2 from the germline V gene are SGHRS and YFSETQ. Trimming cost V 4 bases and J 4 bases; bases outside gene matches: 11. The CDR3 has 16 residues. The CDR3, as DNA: TGCGCCAGCAGCCCACGGGGGGGCCGTAGGTCAGATACGCAGTATTTT. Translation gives CASSPRGGRRSDTQYF.